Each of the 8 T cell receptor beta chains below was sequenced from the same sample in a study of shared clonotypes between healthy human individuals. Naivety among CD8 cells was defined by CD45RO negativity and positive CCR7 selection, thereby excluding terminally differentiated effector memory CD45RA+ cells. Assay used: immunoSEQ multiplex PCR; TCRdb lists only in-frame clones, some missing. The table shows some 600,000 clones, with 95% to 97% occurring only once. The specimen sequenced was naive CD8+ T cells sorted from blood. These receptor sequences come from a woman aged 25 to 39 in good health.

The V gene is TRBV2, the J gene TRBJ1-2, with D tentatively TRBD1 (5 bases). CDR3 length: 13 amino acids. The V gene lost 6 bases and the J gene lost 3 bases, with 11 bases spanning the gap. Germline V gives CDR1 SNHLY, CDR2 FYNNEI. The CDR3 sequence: CASRTEPDYGYTF. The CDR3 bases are TGTGCCAGCAGGACAGAACCAGACTATGGCTACACCTTC.

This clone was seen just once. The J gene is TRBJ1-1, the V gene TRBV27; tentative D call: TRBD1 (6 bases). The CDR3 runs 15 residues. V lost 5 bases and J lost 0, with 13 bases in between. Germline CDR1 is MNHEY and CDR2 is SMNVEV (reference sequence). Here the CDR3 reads CASSTRGGMNTEAFF. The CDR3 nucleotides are TGTGCCAGCAGTACCCGAGGGGGGATGAACACTGAAGCTTTCTTT.

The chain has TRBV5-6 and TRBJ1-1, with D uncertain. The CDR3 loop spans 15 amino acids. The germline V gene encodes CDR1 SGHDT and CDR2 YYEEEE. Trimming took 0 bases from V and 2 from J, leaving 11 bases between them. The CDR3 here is CASSLGAHFNTEAFF. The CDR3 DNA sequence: TGTGCCAGCAGCTTGGGGGCACACTTCAACACTGAAGCTTTCTTT.

The CDR3 here is CASSSGLPFYNEQFF. DNA for the CDR3: TGTGCCAGCAGCTCCGGTTTGCCGTTCTACAATGAGCAGTTCTTC. This chain links TRBV7-9 with TRBJ2-1; D unclear. The CDR3 runs to 15 residues. V lost 4 bases to trimming and J lost 3 bases, with 13 bases between them. The V gene's germline CDR1 is SEHNR and CDR2 FQNEAQ (reference sequence).

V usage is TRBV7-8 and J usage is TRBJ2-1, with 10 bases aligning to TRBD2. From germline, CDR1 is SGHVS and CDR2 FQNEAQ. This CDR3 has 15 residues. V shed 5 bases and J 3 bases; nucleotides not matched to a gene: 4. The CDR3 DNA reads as TGTGCCAGCAGCGACGGGACTAGCGTCTACAATGAGCAGTTCTTC. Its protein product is CASSDGTSVYNEQFF.

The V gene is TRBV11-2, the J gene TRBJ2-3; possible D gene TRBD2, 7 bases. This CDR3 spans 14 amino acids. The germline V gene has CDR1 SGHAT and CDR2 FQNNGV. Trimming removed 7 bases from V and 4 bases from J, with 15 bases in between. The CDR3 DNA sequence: TGTGCCAGCACTCTAGGGGGGGGCCCAGATACGCAGTATTTT. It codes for CASTLGGGPDTQYF.

The CDR3 sequence: CASSLRTGKGGYTF. CDR3 nucleotides: TGCGCCAGCAGCCTAAGGACAGGGAAAGGCGGCTACACCTTC. The rearrangement links TRBV5-1 to TRBJ1-2; 8 bases are a match to TRBD1. V lost 4 bases to trimming and J lost 8 bases; unmatched junction nucleotides: 10. The CDR3 contains 14 residues. Germline CDR1 is SGHRS and CDR2 is YFSETQ.

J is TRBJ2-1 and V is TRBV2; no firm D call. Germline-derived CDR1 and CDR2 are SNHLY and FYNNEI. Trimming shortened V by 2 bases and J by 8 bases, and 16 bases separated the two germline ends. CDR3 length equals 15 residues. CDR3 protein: CASSERPTSAHEQFF. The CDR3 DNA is TGTGCCAGCAGTGAAAGACCTACATCGGCTCATGAGCAGTTCTTC.